One and the same sample provided the 27 T cell receptor beta chains below, sequenced in a study of CD8 T cells in ankylosing spondylitis. No antigen has been identified for these receptors. Study-wide findings and caveats: A TCR beta motif made of 7 to 9 highly homologous variants seemed typical of ankylosing spondylitis blood.

A single record per CDR3 protein comes from TCRdb applying MiXCR to the 5' RACE reads. Here the sample spans some 840,000 distinct CDR3 sequences, 10% to 15% being singletons. Specimen: blood, either unsorted or a sorted T cell fraction (not recorded which). These receptors were obtained from a male donor with ankylosing spondylitis.

The chain uses TRBV5-1 and TRBJ1-1; no clear D. CDR1 is SGHRS and CDR2 is YFSETQ in the germline V gene. V gave up 7 bases and J gave up 1 base, with 11 bases separating them. The CDR3 has 13 amino acids. Here the CDR3 reads CASAQARNTEAFF. The CDR3 bases are TGCGCCAGCGCCCAGGCCCGGAACACTGAAGCTTTCTTT.

J is TRBJ2-3 and V is TRBV20-1, with a weak D call TRBD2 (5 bases). The CDR3 loop spans 16 amino acids. Trimming removed 0 bases at V and 0 bases at J, with 13 bases between. In germline, CDR1 is DFQATT, CDR2 SNEGSKA (reference sequence). Here the CDR3 reads CSARDLLRGSTDTQYF. The CDR3, as DNA: TGCAGTGCTAGAGATCTCTTACGGGGTAGCACAGATACGCAGTATTTT.

The chain joins TRBV20-1 to TRBJ2-1; D is uncertain. Looked up from germline, CDR1 is DFQATT and CDR2 is SNEGSKA (reference sequence). This CDR3 has 13 residues. V shed 2 bases and J shed 4 bases, with 9 bases lying between them. Written as DNA, the CDR3 is TGCAGTGCTAGAACGGTCTCATACAATGAGCAGTTCTTC. Its translation: CSARTVSYNEQFF.

The chain employs TRBV7-8 and TRBJ2-3; 7 bases are shared with TRBD1. V lost 4 bases to trimming and J lost 2 bases; unmatched junction nucleotides: 6. The CDR3 is made up of 15 amino acids. The germline CDR1 and CDR2 sequences are SGHVS and FQNEAQ. The DNA of the CDR3 is TGTGCCAGCAGCTCCAGGGACAGTAACACAGATACGCAGTATTTT. It translates to CASSSRDSNTDTQYF.

This clonotype was counted only a few times. This chain uses TRBV9 with TRBJ2-7; 11 bases fit TRBD2. Unmatched junction bases numbered 3, after V lost 3 bases and J lost 4 bases. The CDR3 contains 14 residues. Germline loops: CDR1 SGDLS, CDR2 YYNGEE. The CDR3 sequence: CASSAGLAGYEQYF. The CDR3 DNA sequence: TGTGCCAGCAGCGCCGGACTAGCGGGTTACGAGCAGTACTTC.

This clonotype was picked up a small number of times. This sequence joins TRBV20-1 and TRBJ1-1; 7 bases are shared with TRBD1. The V and J ends lost 6 bases and 7 bases, in that order; junction bases with no gene match: 11. Germline lookup yields CDR1 DFQATT and CDR2 SNEGSKA (reference sequence). The CDR3 is made up of 13 amino acids. For the CDR3, the DNA is TGCAGTGCCGACAGGGTTGGAGTCGTTGAAGCTTTCTTT. This translates into CSADRVGVVEAFF.

This clonotype was detected many times. The chain joins TRBV20-1 to TRBJ2-3; 10 nucleotides align to TRBD2. There are 15 residues in the CDR3. CDR1 is DFQATT, CDR2 SNEGSKA, per germline (reference sequence). Trimming at V came to 1 base and at J to 1 base, leaving 2 bases not matched to a gene. The CDR3 loop reads CSARGTSGGTDTQYF. For the CDR3, the DNA is TGCAGTGCTAGAGGGACTAGCGGTGGCACAGATACGCAGTATTTT.

The V gene is TRBV5-6, the J gene TRBJ2-5, with TRBD2 identical over 7 bases. The CDR3 covers 16 residues. From germline, CDR1 is SGHDT and CDR2 YYEEEE. V was clipped by 0 bases and J by 0 bases; unmatched bases: 5. This CDR3 reads CASSLGIAGYQETQYF. The CDR3 region has the DNA TGTGCCAGCAGCTTGGGGATAGCGGGTTACCAAGAGACCCAGTACTTC.

V and J are TRBV10-3 and TRBJ1-1, with 8 positions matching TRBD1. This CDR3 spans 13 amino acids. Germline V gene sequence: CDR1 ENHRY, CDR2 SYGVKD. Trimming removed 8 bases from V and 0 bases from J; junction bases left unmatched: 2. CDR3 nucleotides: TGTGCCATCGAGGGACAGGTGAACACTGAAGCTTTCTTT. Protein product: CAIEGQVNTEAFF.

The chain has TRBV10-3 and TRBJ1-1, with 9 bases fitting TRBD1. This CDR3 spans 13 amino acids. The V gene end was trimmed by 6 bases and the J gene end by 7 bases; junction bases not matched to a gene: 6. The germline CDR1 and CDR2 sequences are ENHRY and SYGVKD. CDR3 residues: CAIRGDREGEAFF. Here the CDR3 DNA reads TGTGCCATCAGGGGGGACAGGGAAGGTGAAGCTTTCTTT.

This sequence joins TRBV10-3 and TRBJ1-1; perhaps TRBD1 as D (5 bases). Germline V gene data show CDR1 as ENHRY and CDR2 as SYGVKD. V was clipped by 7 bases and J by 4 bases, with 13 bases between them. The CDR3 runs to 13 residues. The CDR3 loop reads CAITQGAGTEAFF. As DNA, the CDR3 is TGTGCCATCACCCAGGGTGCTGGCACTGAAGCTTTCTTT.

In its sample, this clonotype was seen once. Compared with germline, one end of the junction differs, possibly owing to a read error. V usage is TRBV20-1 and J usage is TRBJ2-1, with TRBD2 matching 10 bases. Germline V gene data show CDR1 as DFQATT and CDR2 as SNEGSKA (reference sequence). This CDR3 contains 16 residues. Written as DNA, the CDR3 is TGCTGTGCTAGAGTAGCGGGAGGTGAATCCTACAATGAGCAGTTCTTC. Protein sequence: CCARVAGGESYNEQFF.

This chain uses TRBV2 with TRBJ2-5; 7 bases fit TRBD2. Germline V gives CDR1 SNHLY, CDR2 FYNNEI. V lost 7 bases and J lost 2; bases outside the gene matches: 1. This CDR3 spans 12 amino acids. This CDR3 is CASTREQETQYF. CDR3 bases: TGTGCCAGCACGCGGGAGCAAGAGACCCAGTACTTC.

This chain connects TRBV7-9 to TRBJ2-3, with 13 positions matching TRBD2. This CDR3 is 15 amino acids long. Looked up from germline, CDR1 is SEHNR and CDR2 is FQNEAQ (reference sequence). V was pared by 4 bases and J by 8 bases, with 6 bases of the junction left unmatched. The CDR3 loop is CASSWTSGRRGTQYF. The CDR3 DNA follows: TGTGCCAGCAGCTGGACTAGCGGGAGACGGGGTACGCAGTATTTT.

This clonotype was counted many times. The junction does not match germline at one end; this may be a read error. The rearrangement links TRBV5-1 to TRBJ2-3; 8 bases are shared with TRBD2. Germline V gene sequence: CDR1 SGHRS, CDR2 YFSETQ. The CDR3 spans 14 residues. CDR3 in DNA: TGTGCCAGCAGCCTGCGGGGGGGCACAGATACGCAGTATTTT. The encoded protein is CASSLRGGTDTQYF.

The chain couples TRBV5-1 to TRBJ2-7; D is possibly TRBD1 (6 bases). This CDR3 is 14 amino acids long. The germline V and J ends were trimmed by 1 base and 4 bases, with 12 bases remaining between them. CDR1 is SGHRS, CDR2 YFSETQ, per germline. CDR3 sequence (DNA): TGCGCCAGCAGCTTGATAGGACAGACATACGAGCAGTACTTC. Translating gives CASSLIGQTYEQYF.

This chain links TRBV29-1 with TRBJ2-1, with a possible D match to TRBD2 (7 bases). The germline V and J ends were trimmed by 8 bases and 3 bases, with 17 bases remaining between them. Germline loops: CDR1 SQVTM, CDR2 ANQGSEA. CDR3 length: 14 amino acids. This chain's CDR3 is CSSARGGLYNEQFF. The CDR3 DNA reads as TGCAGCTCCGCCCGCGGGGGCCTCTACAATGAGCAGTTCTTC.

The V and J genes are TRBV6-5 and TRBJ1-1, with D unclear. This CDR3 is built from 14 residues. V lost 2 bases to trimming and J lost 4 bases, with 11 bases between them. Germline lookup yields CDR1 MNHEY and CDR2 SVGAGI. CDR3 sequence: CASSYRTGGTEAFF. The CDR3 DNA follows: TGTGCCAGCAGTTACCGAACGGGCGGCACTGAAGCTTTCTTT.

V and J are TRBV2 and TRBJ2-5; no definite D call. V dropped 7 bases and J dropped 5 bases, with 14 bases sitting between them. Germline loops: CDR1 SNHLY, CDR2 FYNNEI. CDR3 length equals 13 residues. The CDR3 reads CASTLYLGETQYF. Here the CDR3 DNA reads TGTGCCAGCACCCTCTATCTCGGGGAGACCCAGTACTTC.

This clonotype was picked up many times. V usage is TRBV20-1 and J usage is TRBJ1-5, with D unclear. This CDR3 comprises 13 residues. Trimming took off 3 bases at V and 0 bases at J, with 6 bases between the two ends. Germline CDR1 reads DFQATT; CDR2 reads SNEGSKA (reference sequence). The CDR3, as DNA: TGCAGTGCTAGGCGCAATAGCAATCAGCCCCAGCATTTT. It translates to CSARRNSNQPQHF.

This clonotype was seen a few times. The V gene is TRBV10-3, the J gene TRBJ1-2; D is unresolved. Per germline, CDR1 ENHRY and CDR2 SYGVKD. Trimming took off 6 bases at V and 8 bases at J, with 10 bases between the two ends. This CDR3 is built from 11 residues. The CDR3 sequence: CAISDGLGYTF. The CDR3 DNA sequence: TGTGCCATCAGCGACGGCCTGGGCTACACCTTC.

This rearrangement joins TRBV9 to TRBJ1-2; 9 bases match TRBD1. Per the germline V gene, CDR1 is SGDLS and CDR2 is YYNGEE. The CDR3 is 15 amino acids. V trimming: 3 bases; J trimming: 5 bases; junction bases outside the gene matches: 8. CDR3 region: CASSARDRVGYGYTF. CDR3 in DNA: TGTGCCAGCAGCGCGAGGGACAGGGTGGGGTATGGCTACACCTTC.

V usage is TRBV7-8 and J usage is TRBJ1-1, with D possibly TRBD1 on 5 matching bases. Trimming left V 5 bases short and J 5 bases short, with 15 bases between. The CDR3 has 14 residues. Germline V lookup: CDR1 SGHVS, CDR2 FQNEAQ. The DNA for the CDR3 is TGTGCCAGCAGCCGAGCTAGGGGAGGGACTGAAGCTTTCTTT. Translation: CASSRARGGTEAFF.

This rearrangement joins TRBV7-6 to TRBJ2-1; D possibly corresponds to TRBD1 (6 bases). V gave up 3 bases and J gave up 10 bases, with 10 bases separating them. The length of the CDR3 is 12 residues. Germline values: CDR1 SGHVS, CDR2 FNYEAQ. CDR3 in DNA: TGTGCCAGCAGCTTCCTGAGGGGGGAGCAGTTCTTC. It is translated as CASSFLRGEQFF.

The chain uses TRBV20-1 and TRBJ2-3; the D is unclear. This CDR3 is built from 13 residues. Trimming shortened V by 3 bases and J by 1 base, and 8 bases separated the two germline ends. The germline CDR1 and CDR2 sequences are DFQATT and SNEGSKA (reference sequence). CDR3 sequence reads: CSASSPGTDTQYF. DNA for the CDR3: TGCAGTGCTAGTTCCCCTGGCACAGATACGCAGTATTTT.

The table lists this clonotype with a few counts. The chain combines TRBV10-2 with TRBJ1-2; no clear D gene. V lost 5 bases and J lost 5, with 12 bases in between. Germline CDR1 is WSHSY and CDR2 is SAAADI. The CDR3 spans 13 residues. CDR3 nucleotides: TGCGCCAGCAGTACCAGACGGGCTTATGGCTACACCTTC. It translates to CASSTRRAYGYTF.

This sequence joins TRBV20-1 and TRBJ2-3; 9 nucleotides line up with TRBD1. The CDR3 is 16 residues long. Germline CDR1 is DFQATT and CDR2 is SNEGSKA (reference sequence). Trimming at V came to 3 bases and at J to 3 bases, leaving 10 bases not matched to a gene. The CDR3 loop is CSASTTGGAGTDTQYF. The CDR3 DNA reads TGCAGTGCTAGCACAACAGGGGGCGCGGGTACAGATACGCAGTATTTT.